This T cell receptor (beta chain) is from a study of blood T cell repertoires in COVID-19. Across the study: T cells, B-cell-depleted T cells, or PBMCs provided the cDNA or gDNA that served as material.

This CDR3 has 15 amino acids. V dropped 5 bases and J dropped 1 base, with 9 bases sitting between them. Germline assignment: CDR1 SGHAT and CDR2 FQNNGV. Using immunoSEQ multiplex PCR, the repertoire was profiled, and TCRdb retains in-frame clones only, with some absent. The table lists over 150,000 clones, about 86% of them singletons. Sequenced material: peripheral blood. The receptor's source is a woman aged 65 to 85 who had recovered from COVID-19. This chain links TRBV11-2 with TRBJ1-6, with D perhaps matching TRBD1 (6 bases). CDR3 in DNA: TGTGCCAGCAGCCTCAGGGGTTCCTATAATTCACCCCTCCACTTT. Amino acids: CASSLRGSYNSPLHF.